These T cell receptor beta chains were read from a single sample in a study of CD8 T cells in Susac syndrome. In TCRdb, the immunoSEQ multiplex PCR reads were re-called with MiXCR into one record per CDR3 protein. The sample contains approximately 170,000 distinct CDR3 sequences, less than 95% of which appear only once. What was sequenced was CD4+ T cells from PBMCs. These receptors all stem from a human donor with multiple sclerosis. Each CDR3 is given with its conserved first and last residue. The D gene is left open where the match is weak. Clone size is stated in some rows and not others, as once, few, many or a class when expanded.

abundance: .
j_gene: TRBJ2-1
d_gene: .
v_gene: TRBV29-1
CDR3aa: CSARGQGGPRNEQFF
CDR3nt: TGCAGCGCTAGGGGACAAGGGGGACCACGCAATGAGCAGTTCTTC

abundance: .
j_gene: TRBJ1-1
d_gene: .
v_gene: TRBV2
CDR3aa: CASRSRNTEAFF
CDR3nt: TGTGCCAGCAGGAGTCGGAACACTGAAGCTTTCTTT

abundance: .
j_gene: TRBJ1-5
d_gene: .
v_gene: TRBV30
CDR3aa: CAWSEEGNQPQHF
CDR3nt: TGTGCCTGGAGTGAGGAGGGCAATCAGCCCCAGCATTTT

abundance: .
j_gene: TRBJ1-2
d_gene: .
v_gene: TRBV10-3
CDR3aa: CAIKGPFYGYTF
CDR3nt: TGTGCCATCAAGGGACCGTTCTATGGCTACACCTTC

abundance: .
j_gene: TRBJ2-4
d_gene: TRBD1
v_gene: TRBV9
CDR3aa: CASSVGVGDRGQNIQYF
CDR3nt: TGTGCCAGCAGCGTAGGGGTTGGGGACAGGGGACAAAACATTCAGTACTTC

abundance: .
j_gene: TRBJ2-1
d_gene: .
v_gene: TRBV7-2
CDR3aa: CASSPVGASNEQFF
CDR3nt: TGTGCCAGCAGCCCAGTGGGGGCCTCCAATGAGCAGTTCTTC

abundance: .
j_gene: TRBJ1-4
d_gene: TRBD1
v_gene: TRBV29-1
CDR3aa: CSVPQGVAQKLFF
CDR3nt: TGCAGCGTTCCTCAGGGGGTCGCGCAAAAACTGTTTTTT

abundance: .
j_gene: TRBJ2-5
d_gene: TRBD1
v_gene: TRBV24-1
CDR3aa: CATSNGQVGETQYF
CDR3nt: TGTGCCACTTCAAATGGACAGGTTGGGGAGACCCAGTACTTC

abundance: few
j_gene: TRBJ2-1
d_gene: TRBD2
v_gene: TRBV18
CDR3aa: CASSPTSGDYNEQFF
CDR3nt: TGTGCCAGCTCACCGACTAGCGGAGATTACAATGAGCAGTTCTTC

abundance: .
j_gene: TRBJ1-2
d_gene: .
v_gene: TRBV6-2/TRBV6-3
CDR3aa: CASSGYDGVDGYTF
CDR3nt: TGTGCCAGCAGTGGGTACGACGGGGTTGATGGCTACACCTTC

abundance: .
j_gene: TRBJ2-3
d_gene: TRBD1
v_gene: TRBV5-4
CDR3aa: CASSLGQGTRTDTQYF
CDR3nt: TGTGCCAGCAGCTTGGGACAGGGGACGAGAACAGATACGCAGTATTTT

abundance: .
j_gene: TRBJ1-1
d_gene: .
v_gene: TRBV12-3/TRBV12-4
CDR3aa: CASKVSNTEAFF
CDR3nt: TGTGCCAGCAAGGTATCGAACACTGAAGCTTTCTTT

abundance: .
j_gene: TRBJ2-1
d_gene: .
v_gene: TRBV20-1
CDR3aa: CSAKKDVYNEQFF
CDR3nt: TGCAGTGCTAAGAAGGACGTGTACAATGAGCAGTTCTTC

abundance: .
j_gene: TRBJ2-7
d_gene: .
v_gene: TRBV27
CDR3aa: CASSLEPQLYEQYF
CDR3nt: TGTGCCAGCAGTTTGGAACCACAATTGTACGAGCAGTACTTC

abundance: .
j_gene: TRBJ2-7
d_gene: TRBD1
v_gene: TRBV4-1
CDR3aa: CASSRFGQVSYEQYF
CDR3nt: TGCGCCAGCAGCCGGTTCGGACAGGTCTCCTACGAGCAGTACTTC

abundance: .
j_gene: TRBJ2-1
d_gene: .
v_gene: TRBV6-2/TRBV6-3
CDR3aa: CASIPFGGAYNEQFF
CDR3nt: TGTGCCAGCATACCTTTCGGCGGGGCTTACAATGAGCAGTTCTTC

abundance: once
j_gene: TRBJ2-7
d_gene: .
v_gene: TRBV20-1
CDR3aa: CSASILGQRPYEQYF
CDR3nt: TGCAGTGCTAGTATCCTTGGACAGAGGCCCTACGAGCAGTACTTC

abundance: .
j_gene: TRBJ2-2
d_gene: .
v_gene: TRBV23-1
CDR3aa: CASRGAGHRGAVF
CDR3nt: TGCGCCAGCAGGGGGGCAGGACACCGGGGAGCTGTTTTT

abundance: .
j_gene: TRBJ2-1
d_gene: .
v_gene: TRBV5-6
CDR3aa: CASSPDPLNNEQFF
CDR3nt: TGTGCCAGCAGCCCGGACCCTCTAAACAATGAGCAGTTCTTC

abundance: .
j_gene: TRBJ2-3
d_gene: .
v_gene: TRBV18
CDR3aa: CASSPAAGTTDTQYF
CDR3nt: TGTGCCAGCTCACCAGCGGCGGGGACCACAGATACGCAGTATTTT

abundance: .
j_gene: TRBJ1-1
d_gene: .
v_gene: TRBV20-1
CDR3aa: CSAGGPDKASEAFF
CDR3nt: TGCAGTGCCGGGGGTCCGGACAAGGCCTCTGAAGCTTTCTTT

abundance: .
j_gene: TRBJ1-1
d_gene: .
v_gene: TRBV12-3/TRBV12-4
CDR3aa: CASSLFPTGNTEAFF
CDR3nt: TGTGCCAGCAGTTTATTCCCGACAGGGAACACTGAAGCTTTCTTT